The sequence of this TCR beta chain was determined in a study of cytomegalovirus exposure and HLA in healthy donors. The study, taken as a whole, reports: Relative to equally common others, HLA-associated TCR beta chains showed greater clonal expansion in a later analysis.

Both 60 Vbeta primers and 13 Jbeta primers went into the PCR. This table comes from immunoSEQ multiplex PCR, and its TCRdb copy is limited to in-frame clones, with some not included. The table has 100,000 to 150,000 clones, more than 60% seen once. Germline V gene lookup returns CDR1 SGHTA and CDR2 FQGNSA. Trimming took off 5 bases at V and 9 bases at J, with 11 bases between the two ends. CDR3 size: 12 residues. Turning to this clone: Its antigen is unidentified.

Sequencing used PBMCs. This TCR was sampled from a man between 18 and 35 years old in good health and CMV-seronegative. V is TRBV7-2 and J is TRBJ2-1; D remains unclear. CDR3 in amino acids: CASSTQLREQFF. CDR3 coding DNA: TGTGCCAGCAGCACCCAACTACGTGAGCAGTTCTTC.